Described below is a single T cell receptor (beta chain) sequence and its context. The data originate from a study of blood T cell repertoires in COVID-19. The V end lost 5 bases, the J end lost 4 bases, and 11 bases lay between the germline ends. CDR1 and CDR2 (germline): MNHNY, SVGAGI (reference sequence). CDR3 length equals 14 residues. As originally analysed: How many nucleated cells were present was estimated from reference gene primer amplification. Measured with immunoSEQ multiplex PCR; TCRdb has only the in-frame clones, and not every one. D and trimming were read from the DNA, whereas the V and J calls and clone size are those reported in that table. Of 390,000 or so clones in the sample, around 90% were seen once.

This TCR was sampled from a man younger than 35 with active or convalescent COVID-19. Material for sequencing was peripheral blood. This chain joins TRBV6-6 and TRBJ2-2; maybe TRBD1 (7 bases). The CDR3 DNA reads as TGTGCCAGCAGTGGACAGGAGGGCACCGGGGAGCTGTTTTTT. As protein: CASSGQEGTGELFF.